Below are 12 T cell receptor beta chains sequenced from a single sample in a study of response to subunit inactivated influenza vaccine. From the RT-PCR reads, TCRdb called clonotypes with MiXCR, one entry per CDR3 protein. This sample has approximately 170,000 distinct CDR3 sequences, with approximately 12% found just once. The same sample was also used in a study of T cells expressing NK-cell markers. This second study notes: Generation of TCR beta cDNA was performed by 5'RACE template switching incorporating UMIs.

The sample was CD8+ T cells sorted from PBMCs, taken approximately 13 days after vaccination. The receptors derive from a man aged 45-65 years who received an inactivated influenza vaccine.

The V and J genes are TRBV27 and TRBJ2-7; 11 nucleotides agree with TRBD1. The junction had 5 bases not matched to a gene; V was cut back by 4 bases and J by 3 bases. Per germline, CDR1 MNHEY and CDR2 SMNVEV (reference sequence). The CDR3 is 15 amino acids. The CDR3 nucleotides read TGTGCCAGCAGTTCGTGGGGACAGGGGGTCTACGAGCAGTACTTC. This translates into CASSSWGQGVYEQYF.

This clonotype occurred many times. The chain couples TRBV2 to TRBJ1-1, with D uncertain. The CDR3 is 12 residues long. Trimming cost V 1 base and J 0 bases, with 0 bases left between them. CDR1 and CDR2 from the germline V gene are SNHLY and FYNNEI. The CDR3 protein is CASSEVNTEAFF. CDR3 in DNA: TGTGCCAGCAGTGAAGTGAACACTGAAGCTTTCTTT.

The genes are TRBV7-9 and TRBJ2-7, with 7 nucleotides matching TRBD2. Trimming removed 5 bases from V and 2 bases from J; junction bases left unmatched: 12. CDR3 size: 16 residues. Germline V lookup: CDR1 SEHNR, CDR2 FQNEAQ (reference sequence). Here the CDR3 DNA reads TGTGCCAGCAGCCGACCGGGAGGAGGGAATGCCTACGAGCAGTACTTC. The encoded protein is CASSRPGGGNAYEQYF.

In its sample, this clonotype was seen many times. The rearrangement uses TRBV7-9 and TRBJ2-5, with D unclear. CDR1 and CDR2 (germline): SEHNR, FQNEAQ (reference sequence). Trimming took off 2 bases at V and 2 bases at J, with 12 bases between the two ends. The CDR3 has 15 residues. The CDR3 sequence: CASSLLPEWQETQYF. DNA of the CDR3: TGTGCCAGCAGCTTACTCCCGGAGTGGCAAGAGACCCAGTACTTC. The variable domain in full, completed from reference TRBV7-9 and TRBJ2-5, reads DTGVSQNPRHKITKRGQNVTFRCDPISEHNRLYWYRQTLGQGPEFLTYFQNEAQLEKSRLLSDRFSAERPKGSFSTLEIQRTEQGDSAMYLCASSLLPEWQETQYFGPGTRLLVL.

This clonotype was picked up a small number of times. V is TRBV16 and J is TRBJ2-7; no clear D gene. This CDR3 contains 16 residues. Germline assignment: CDR1 KGHSY and CDR2 FQNENV. Trimming left V 0 bases short and J 3 bases short, with 15 bases between. CDR3 in DNA: TGTGCCAGCAGCCAATCATACGGAGTGTTTAACTACGAGCAGTACTTC. Protein product: CASSQSYGVFNYEQYF.

This clonotype was seen a few times. This CDR3 reads CASSPRVAGGWNEQFF. The CDR3, as DNA: TGTGCCAGCAGCCCCCGGGTAGCGGGGGGGTGGAATGAGCAGTTCTTC. This chain connects TRBV14 to TRBJ2-1, with 11 bases identical to TRBD2. Germline-derived CDR1 and CDR2 are SGHDN and FVKESK. The CDR3 sequence is 16 residues long. Trimming cost V 4 bases and J 7 bases; bases outside gene matches: 9.

The rearrangement links TRBV30 to TRBJ2-7, with 9 bases matching TRBD1. The CDR3 runs to 11 residues. The trim removed 5 bases at V and 4 bases at J, leaving 0 bases unmatched. Germline assignment: CDR1 GTSNPN and CDR2 SVGIG (reference sequence). For the CDR3, the DNA is TGTGCCTGGGGACAGGGGTACGAGCAGTACTTC. As protein: CAWGQGYEQYF.

The J gene is TRBJ2-1, the V gene TRBV4-3; TRBD2 matches 12 bases. The J segment lost 8 bases and the V segment lost 2 bases, leaving 4 bases of the junction unmatched. Germline V gene lookup returns CDR1 LGHNA and CDR2 YSLEER. The CDR3 totals 15 residues. The CDR3 coding sequence is TGCGCCAGCAGCCAAAGGCTAGCGGGAGGGGATGAGCAGTTCTTC. It codes for CASSQRLAGGDEQFF.

The rearrangement links TRBV6-5 to TRBJ2-6; no clear D. The CDR3 is 15 residues long. Trimming stripped 8 bases from V and 0 bases from J, with 11 bases between. The germline gives CDR1 MNHEY, CDR2 SVGAGI. In nucleotides, the CDR3 is TGTGCCAGCGGTCTACAGAGCTCTGGGGCCAACGTCCTGACTTTC. Translating it yields CASGLQSSGANVLTF.

The rearrangement links TRBV9 to TRBJ2-7; possible D gene TRBD1, 6 bases. CDR3 length: 14 residues. Germline assignment: CDR1 SGDLS and CDR2 YYNGEE. With 0 bases removed from V and 6 bases from J, the gap between germline ends came to 13 bases. This chain's CDR3 is CASSVDLGAREQYF. The CDR3 region has the DNA TGTGCCAGCAGCGTAGATCTGGGGGCGCGCGAGCAGTACTTC.

The genes are TRBV11-2 and TRBJ2-3; D not resolved. V lost 2 bases and J 2 bases, leaving 20 bases between the germline ends. This CDR3 has 18 amino acids. From germline, CDR1 is SGHAT and CDR2 FQNNGV. CDR3 sequence reads: CASSLIGPLITDTDTQYF. Written as DNA, the CDR3 is TGTGCCAGCAGCTTAATAGGACCCTTGATTACAGACACAGATACGCAGTATTTT.

This chain links TRBV7-9 with TRBJ1-2; D might be TRBD1 (6 bases). The CDR3 spans 16 residues. Germline V gene data show CDR1 as SEHNR and CDR2 as FQNEAQ (reference sequence). Trimming left V 4 bases short and J 0 bases short, with 15 bases between. The CDR3 DNA follows: TGTGCCAGCAGCTCAACTATCCGACAGGCTAACTATGGCTACACCTTC. Translating it yields CASSSTIRQANYGYTF.